The T cell receptor beta chain described here comes from a study of shared clonotypes between healthy human individuals. Study overall: CD8 memory received one plate per donor, CD8 naive two, CD4 memory three and CD4 naive three. General study findings and limits: Unshared clonotypes carried lower generation probabilities than those common to all four donors. Researchers found naive subsets generally carried larger estimated richness than memory subsets.

The germline CDR1 and CDR2 sequences are LNHNV and YYDKDF (reference sequence). V lost 0 bases to trimming and J lost 4 bases, with 12 bases between them. This CDR3 is 15 amino acids long. The data were produced by immunoSEQ multiplex PCR, yet TCRdb's version contains in-frame clones alone and is incomplete. Altogether more than 2,000,000 clones are present, over 90% being singletons, with the ten largest covering under 0.45%. This clone was counted between two and nine times. Its antigen is currently unknown. This clonotype originated in a man aged 18 to 30 in good health. Some clones in this sample may be carry-over from other donors' samples. Sample: naive CD4+ T cells from PBMCs. Described subset: CD45RA+ positively selected. The chain combines TRBV15 with TRBJ1-2; D remains ambiguous. CDR3 nucleotides: TGTGCCACCAGCAGAGATCTCGAGATCTCCTATGGCTACACCTTC. Translation gives CATSRDLEISYGYTF. The variable domain in full, completed from reference TRBV15 and TRBJ1-2, reads DAMVIQNPRYQVTQFGKPVTLSCSQTLNHNVMYWYQQKSSQAPKLLFHYYDKDFNNEADTPDNFQSRRPNTSFCFLDIRSPGLGDTAMYLCATSRDLEISYGYTFGSGTRLTVV.